A single T cell receptor (beta chain) is shown here with its context. What it binds is not known. The data were obtained in a study of T cell repertoires in cytomegalovirus infection. The overall study: Recently identified HLA-C-restricted CMV epitopes were among the peptides used. Indications of both CMV infection and matching HLA type were provided by public TCR beta signatures.

Germline V CDR1 and CDR2: MNHEY, SVGAGI. V lost 4 bases and J lost 3, with 18 bases in between. CDR3 length: 17 residues. TCRdb re-derived calls from the reads in MiXCR, one entry per CDR3 protein. Here the sample spans around 900,000 distinct CDR3 sequences, around 32% being singletons. This sample comprised cultured CD8+ T cells from PBMCs, obtained from culture after CMV antigen stimulation. The chain couples TRBV6-5 to TRBJ2-2; perhaps TRBD1 as D (5 bases). The clonotype comes from a human donor in good health (CMV status not recorded). Some clones in this sample may be carry-over from other donors' samples. The CDR3 protein is CASSLIGHRRDTGELFF. The DNA for the CDR3 is TGTGCCAGCAGTTTGATCGGACACCGCCGAGACACCGGGGAGCTGTTTTTT.